Below, 21 T cell receptor beta chains from the same sample are listed, as sequenced in a study of T cells in tuberculosis. TCRdb's table, derived via immunoSEQ multiplex PCR, lists solely in-frame clones and lacks some. Counted here are about 58,000 clones, around 90% occurring once; the ten biggest clones make up just over 20%. Sorting used thawed, overnight-rested PBMC stained with anti-CD3, a viability dye and GMM-loaded CD1B tetramer. The lipid loaded on the CD1B tetramers was C32 glucose monomycolate from Rhodococcus equi. The specimen sequenced was CD1b-GMM tetramer-negative cells sorted from PBMCs. Source of these receptors: an adult woman with latent tuberculosis.

This clone was picked up a small number of times. V is TRBV10-3 and J is TRBJ2-3, with D tentatively TRBD2 (5 bases). This CDR3 spans 14 amino acids. V lost 3 bases, J lost 5 bases, and 12 bases lay in between. Germline V lookup: CDR1 ENHRY, CDR2 SYGVKD. The CDR3 reads CAISEAGLKDTQYF. For the CDR3, the DNA is TGTGCCATCAGTGAAGCTGGACTGAAAGATACGCAGTATTTT.

The chain carries TRBV30 and TRBJ1-1; D is unclear. CDR1 and CDR2 (germline): GTSNPN, SVGIG (reference sequence). Between the trimmed V and J ends, which lost 2 bases and 5 bases, there was a span of 12 bases. The CDR3 length is 13 residues. CDR3 loop: CAWSYGERTEAFF. DNA of the CDR3: TGTGCCTGGAGTTACGGAGAGCGGACTGAAGCTTTCTTT.

This chain links TRBV11-2 with TRBJ1-2; D remains ambiguous. The V and J ends lost 1 base and 4 bases respectively, with 13 bases between them. This CDR3 is 15 amino acids long. Germline CDR1 is SGHAT and CDR2 is FQNNGV. The CDR3 region is CASSLARDLAYGYTF. CDR3 nucleotides: TGTGCCAGCAGCTTAGCTCGAGATCTCGCCTATGGCTACACCTTC.

The CDR3 bases are TGCGCCAGCAGCTCGGTGACAGGAGTCTATGGCTACACCTTC. The encoded protein is CASSSVTGVYGYTF. The chain couples TRBV5-1 to TRBJ1-2; possibly TRBD1 for D (6 bases). Germline V CDR1 and CDR2: SGHRS, YFSETQ. Deletions cut 3 bases from V and 4 bases from J, with 13 bases between. The CDR3 consists of 14 residues. Combining the CDR3 with reference TRBV5-1 and TRBJ1-2 gives the whole variable domain KAGVTQTPRYLIKTRGQQVTLSCSPISGHRSVSWYQQTPGQGLQFLFEYFSETQRNKGNFPGRFSGRQFSNSRSEMNVSTLELGDSALYLCASSSVTGVYGYTFGSGTRLTVV.

V and J are TRBV10-2 and TRBJ1-1; possibly TRBD1 for D (5 bases). Germline V gene sequence: CDR1 WSHSY, CDR2 SAAADI. CDR3 size: 14 residues. Trimming took 6 bases from V and 13 from J, leaving 24 bases between them. CDR3 residues: CASRQQQASEFDFF. DNA for the CDR3: TGCGCCAGCAGGCAGCAACAGGCGTCGGAATTTGATTTCTTT.

Written as DNA, the CDR3 is TGCAGTGCTAAGGGAGCTCGCGGGCAGTACTTC. This encodes CSAKGARGQYF. V is TRBV20-1 and J is TRBJ2-7; a possible D gene is TRBD2 (5 bases). The CDR3 totals 11 residues. Germline CDR1 is DFQATT and CDR2 is SNEGSKA (reference sequence). Trimming stripped 4 bases from V and 9 bases from J, with 13 bases between.

The rearrangement uses TRBV7-9 and TRBJ1-1, with a possible D match to TRBD1 (6 bases). CDR3 size: 15 residues. V shed 6 bases and J shed 1 base, with 15 bases lying between them. In germline, CDR1 is SEHNR, CDR2 FQNEAQ (reference sequence). CDR3 DNA: TGTGCCAGCAGGACCTTCAGGGGACCGAACACTGAAGCTTTCTTT. Encoded protein: CASRTFRGPNTEAFF. Filled out from reference TRBV7-9 and TRBJ1-1, the complete variable domain reads DTGVSQNPRHKITKRGQNVTFRCDPISEHNRLYWYRQTLGQGPEFLTYFQNEAQLEKSRLLSDRFSAERPKGSFSTLEIQRTEQGDSAMYLCASRTFRGPNTEAFFGQGTRLTVV.

As DNA, the CDR3 is TGCGCCAGCAGCTTGGCCCTTGGTTCTCTTGGGGGGGATACGCAGTATTTT. Its translation is CASSLALGSLGGDTQYF. The chain recombines TRBV5-1 with TRBJ2-3, with a possible D match to TRBD2 (6 bases). The ends were cut back, 0 bases at V and 6 bases at J, with 20 bases in the middle. CDR3 size: 17 residues. Germline lookup yields CDR1 SGHRS and CDR2 YFSETQ.

The genes are TRBV30 and TRBJ2-5; 15 nucleotides match TRBD2. Trimming took 4 bases from V and 9 from J; bases not matched to a gene: 6. This CDR3 spans 14 amino acids. CDR1 and CDR2 (germline): GTSNPN, SVGIG (reference sequence). The CDR3 spells CAWTGLAGGEAQYF. The CDR3 DNA is TGTGCCTGGACAGGACTAGCGGGAGGGGAGGCCCAGTACTTC.

The rearrangement links TRBV7-9 to TRBJ2-7; 7 nucleotides align to TRBD2. Losses at the gene ends were 1 base for V and 6 bases for J; bases not matched to a gene: 9. CDR3 length equals 15 residues. CDR1 SEHNR and CDR2 FQNEAQ come from the germline V gene (reference sequence). CDR3 nucleotide sequence: TGTGCCAGCAGCTTAGTAGCGGCGGGAGAATCCGAGCAGTACTTC. Protein product: CASSLVAAGESEQYF.

The chain is built from TRBV18 and TRBJ1-2; D is unresolved. V was pared by 2 bases and J by 1 base, with 5 bases between. Looked up from germline, CDR1 is KGHSH and CDR2 is LQKENI. This CDR3 is 13 amino acids long. The CDR3 DNA follows: TGTGCCAGCTCACCAGGCAGTAACTATGGCTACACCTTC. It translates to CASSPGSNYGYTF.

The chain couples TRBV2 to TRBJ2-3, with D tentatively TRBD1 (5 bases). V was pared by 3 bases and J by 3 bases, with 13 bases between. From germline, CDR1 is SNHLY and CDR2 FYNNEI. The CDR3 loop spans 15 amino acids. The CDR3 protein is CASSEGQGSTDTQYF. The DNA of the CDR3 is TGTGCCAGCAGTGAGGGCCAGGGAAGTACAGATACGCAGTATTTT.

This chain joins TRBV5-8 and TRBJ2-2; 8 bases align to TRBD2. V lost 6 bases and J lost 4; bases outside the gene matches: 14. Germline CDR1 is SGHTS and CDR2 is YDEGEE. CDR3 length equals 17 residues. In nucleotides, the CDR3 is TGTGCCAGCACCCCACGGGGGGGCCTACCCATCACCGGGGAGCTGTTTTTT. The encoded protein is CASTPRGGLPITGELFF.

This chain connects TRBV9 to TRBJ1-2; TRBD1 matches at 8 bases. The CDR3 sequence is 15 residues long. The V gene end was trimmed by 0 bases and the J gene end by 4 bases; junction bases not matched to a gene: 5. CDR1 is SGDLS and CDR2 is YYNGEE in the germline V gene. CDR3 sequence: CASSVEPGQVYGYTF. The CDR3, as DNA: TGTGCCAGCAGCGTAGAACCGGGACAGGTCTATGGCTACACCTTC.

The rearrangement links TRBV7-2 to TRBJ2-7; TRBD2 matches 7 bases. The junction had 9 bases not matched to a gene; V was cut back by 4 bases and J by 0 bases. CDR3 size: 16 residues. Germline CDR1 is SGHTA and CDR2 is FQGNSA. The CDR3 DNA reads as TGTGCCAGCAGCTCCTGGGGAGCGGGGAGCTCCTACGAGCAGTACTTC. Amino acid sequence: CASSSWGAGSSYEQYF. The full variable domain, with the rest looked up from reference TRBV7-2 and TRBJ2-7, is GAGVSQSPSNKVTEKGKDVELRCDPISGHTALYWYRQSLGQGLEFLIYFQGNSAPDKSGLPSDRFSAERTGGSVSTLTIQRTQQEDSAVYLCASSSWGAGSSYEQYFGPGTRLTVT.

V usage is TRBV7-2 and J usage is TRBJ1-5, with 7 bases matching TRBD1. The CDR3 is 16 residues long. The V and J ends lost 5 bases and 2 bases, in that order; junction bases with no gene match: 9. Germline V gives CDR1 SGHTA, CDR2 FQGNSA. CDR3 amino acids: CASSLFDRAGNQPQHF. The CDR3 DNA reads TGTGCCAGCAGCCTTTTCGACAGGGCCGGCAATCAGCCCCAGCATTTT.

The J gene is TRBJ2-5, the V gene TRBV30; no reliable D call. Germline V gene lookup returns CDR1 GTSNPN and CDR2 SVGIG (reference sequence). Between the trimmed V and J ends, which lost 2 bases and 1 base, there was a span of 8 bases. The length of the CDR3 is 13 residues. The CDR3 bases are TGTGCCTGGAGTTTCGACACCCAAGAGACCCAGTACTTC. It yields the protein CAWSFDTQETQYF.

The chain recombines TRBV18 with TRBJ2-1, with D tentatively TRBD1 (5 bases). The V gene's germline CDR1 is KGHSH and CDR2 LQKENI. V lost 3 bases, J lost 4 bases, and 10 bases lay in between. The CDR3 contains 14 residues. The CDR3: CASSPRDRYNEQFF. The DNA of the CDR3 is TGTGCCAGCTCACCCCGAGACAGATACAATGAGCAGTTCTTC. Together with reference TRBV18 and TRBJ2-1, the CDR3 gives the full variable domain: NAGVMQNPRHLVRRRGQEARLRCSPMKGHSHVYWYRQLPEEGLKFMVYLQKENIIDESGMPKERFSAEFPKEGPSILRIQQVVRGDSAAYFCASSPRDRYNEQFFGPGTRLTVL.

The J gene is TRBJ2-1, the V gene TRBV10-3; 7 positions match TRBD1. The CDR3 contains 13 residues. Trimming cost V 4 bases and J 8 bases; bases outside gene matches: 5. Germline assignment: CDR1 ENHRY and CDR2 SYGVKD. The CDR3 nucleotides are TGTGCCATCAGTGGTCGGGACAGCTATGAGCAGTTCTTC. Translated: CAISGRDSYEQFF.

The rearrangement links TRBV6-6 to TRBJ2-2, with a weak D call TRBD2 (7 bases). Germline CDR1 reads MNHNY; CDR2 reads SVGAGI (reference sequence). The CDR3 runs to 14 residues. Deletions cut 10 bases from V and 4 bases from J, with 16 bases between. The CDR3 region is CATGGPRATGELFF. CDR3 in DNA: TGTGCCACCGGGGGGCCCAGGGCCACCGGGGAGCTGTTTTTT.

The rearrangement links TRBV6-5 to TRBJ2-7; 8 bases are shared with TRBD2. Germline V gene lookup returns CDR1 MNHEY and CDR2 SVGAGI. After removal of 0 bases from V and 5 bases from J, the junction contained 3 bases not matched to a gene. The CDR3 is 14 amino acids. This CDR3 is CASSYSAGGNEQYF. The CDR3 nucleotides are TGTGCCAGCAGTTACTCCGCGGGGGGAAACGAGCAGTACTTC.